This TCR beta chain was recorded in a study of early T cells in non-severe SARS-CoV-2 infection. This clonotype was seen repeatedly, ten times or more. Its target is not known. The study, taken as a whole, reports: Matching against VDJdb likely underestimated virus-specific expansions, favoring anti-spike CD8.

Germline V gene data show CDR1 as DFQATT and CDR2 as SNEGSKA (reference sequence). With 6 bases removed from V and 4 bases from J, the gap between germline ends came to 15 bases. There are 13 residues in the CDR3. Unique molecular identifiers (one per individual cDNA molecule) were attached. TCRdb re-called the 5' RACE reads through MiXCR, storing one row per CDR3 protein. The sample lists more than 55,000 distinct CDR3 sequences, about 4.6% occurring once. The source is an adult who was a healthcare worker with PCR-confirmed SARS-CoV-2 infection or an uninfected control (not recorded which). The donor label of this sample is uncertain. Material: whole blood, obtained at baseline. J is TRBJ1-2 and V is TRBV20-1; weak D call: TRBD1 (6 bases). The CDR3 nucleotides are TGCAGTGCCATCCCGGGACAAGCCTATGGCTACACCTTC. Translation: CSAIPGQAYGYTF.